This T cell receptor beta chain stems from a study of shared clonotypes between healthy human individuals. As regards this clone: The antigen remains undetermined.

General study points: Among the subsets, naive ones generally showed larger estimated richness than memory ones. How much donors shared clonotypes was expected to be affected by sequencing depth.

Samples underwent the assay at deep level. Using immunoSEQ multiplex PCR, the repertoire was profiled, and TCRdb retains in-frame clones only, with some absent. The table lists approximately 590,000 clones, around 95% of them singletons. V dropped 6 bases and J dropped 2; count of bases not matched to a gene: 13. The V gene's germline CDR1 is SEHNR and CDR2 FQNEAQ (reference sequence). CDR3 length equals 16 residues. Terminally differentiated effector memory CD45RA+ cells were excluded from the naive CD8 cells, which were CD45RO-negative and positively selected for CCR7. Input material: naive CD8+ T cells sorted from blood. The chain is built from TRBV7-9 and TRBJ2-7; 7 bases align to TRBD2. The clonotype was recovered from a woman aged 25 to 39 in good health. The CDR3 region is CASSSPRAGPTYEQYF. In DNA form, the CDR3 reads TGTGCCAGCAGTTCCCCAAGAGCGGGACCCACCTACGAGCAGTACTTC.